Listed below are T cell receptor beta chains from one sample, sequenced in a study of T cells in Graves' hyperthyroidism and ophthalmopathy. TCRdb redid the calling of the multiplex PCR reads with MiXCR, one entry per CDR3 protein. The repertoire consists of a few hundred thousand distinct CDR3 sequences, with more than 15% occurring once and the leading ten covering approximately 15%. Sequenced material: blood. The origin of the receptors is a woman aged 18-35 years with Graves' ophthalmopathy. CDR3s include the opening cysteine and the closing phenylalanine or tryptophan. A D gene is named only where the DNA matches it firmly. The size of a clone is reported for some rows only, either as once, few or many, or as a class for expanded clones.

TRBD1,many,TRBJ2-7,TRBV6-1,TGTGCCAGCAGTTCCAACAGGGGGCTCTACGAGCAGTACTTC,CASSSNRGLYEQYF
NA,NA,TRBJ1-1,TRBV30,TGTGCCTGGAGTCGACAGCCACTCACTGAAGCTTTCTTT,CAWSRQPLTEAFF
NA,NA,TRBJ2-6,TRBV15,TGTGCCACCACCAGAGACTCTGGGGCCAACGTCTTGACTTTC,CATTRDSGANVLTF
NA,NA,TRBJ2-3,TRBV19,TGTGCCAGTAGTACAGGGAGTCCAGATACGCAGTATTTT,CASSTGSPDTQYF
TRBD2,many,TRBJ2-7,TRBV3-1,TGTGCCAGCAGCCAAGCGAGTAGCGGGAGGTCCTCCGAGCAGTACTTC,CASSQASSGRSSEQYF
NA,few,TRBJ2-7,TRBV6-1,TGTGCCAGCTGGGGTCTGGATACCTACGAGCAGTACTTC,CASWGLDTYEQYF
NA,few,TRBJ2-1,TRBV27,TGTGCCAGCAGTTTCCCCGATGTGTGGGGGACCTACAATGAGCAGTTCTTC,CASSFPDVWGTYNEQFF
NA,many,TRBJ2-1,TRBV11-3,TGTGCCAGCAGCCAACAACACAGGGAATATTGGCAGTTCTTC,CASSQQHREYWQFF
NA,NA,TRBJ1-4,TRBV7-3,TGTGCCAGCAGCCTCTCTCGGGGCGCGGAACTGTTTTTT,CASSLSRGAELFF
NA,NA,TRBJ2-7,TRBV7-9,TGTGCCAGCAGCCTACGGGGACAATCTCTTTCAGAGCAGTACTTC,CASSLRGQSLSEQYF
NA,NA,TRBJ2-1,TRBV28,TGTGCCAGCAGTTCCCAAGAGGCTGAGCAGTTCTTC,CASSSQEAEQFF